This TCR beta chain stems from a study of cytomegalovirus exposure and HLA in healthy donors. Study as a whole: Of the donors genotyped, 398 in all, about 76% fell in the Caucasian-associated ancestry cluster. Points from the study as a whole: Earlier results showed most TCR beta V segments being productive about 87% or about 30% of the time. The sole available immune exposure information was CMV serostatus. There were a few CMV-associated chains whose specificity for CMV antigens was confirmed in vitro.

Comment on this clone: As yet, its antigen is unknown.

Germline-derived CDR1 and CDR2 are MGHRA and YSYEKL. The CDR3 has 15 amino acids. V trimming: 1 base; J trimming: 5 bases; junction bases outside the gene matches: 5. The PCR contained 60 Vbeta and 13 Jbeta primers. Measured with immunoSEQ multiplex PCR; TCRdb has only the in-frame clones, and not every one. The repertoire holds about 59,000 clones, with about 79% as singletons. The material sequenced was PBMCs. The chain joins TRBV4-1 to TRBJ1-5, with TRBD1 matching over 7 bases. The sequence was obtained from a man aged 35 to 55 in good health and CMV-seronegative. CDR3 sequence reads: CASSQVGQGDQPQHF. In nucleotides, the CDR3 is TGCGCCAGCAGCCAAGTGGGGCAGGGGGATCAGCCCCAGCATTTT.